The clone carrying this TCR beta chain turned up a few times. Antigen specificity is unknown. The data were obtained in a study of T cells in Graves' hyperthyroidism and ophthalmopathy. Study information: Peripheral blood was taken when the disease was first diagnosed, before any treatment began.

The study, taken as a whole, reports: The model forecast ophthalmopathy, anticipating it by a median roughly 6.3 months before onset.

The ends were cut back, 0 bases at V and 4 bases at J, with 10 bases in the middle. The CDR3 spans 15 residues. Germline loops: CDR1 LGHDT, CDR2 YNNKEL (reference sequence). TCR beta CDR3 regions were amplified from RNA transcripts. HTBI primers were employed in a first-round RT-PCR of the TCR CDR3. TCRdb passed the multiplex PCR reads through MiXCR, listing each CDR3 protein once. The table includes some 760,000 distinct CDR3 sequences, approximately 15% detected once. The sequenced sample was blood. This sequence originates from a woman aged 18-30 years with Graves' hyperthyroidism. This chain joins TRBV3-1 and TRBJ2-1, with a tentative D call TRBD2 (6 bases). CDR3 in amino acids: CASSQERDGYNEQFF. The CDR3 bases are TGTGCCAGCAGCCAAGAGCGGGACGGTTACAATGAGCAGTTCTTC.